The 8 T cell receptor beta chains below come from one sample, sequenced in a study of T cells in women clearing cervical HPV infection (dated by TCRdb to between 2018 and 2020). Libraries were constructed by the immunoSEQ multiplex PCR assay. In TCRdb, the immuneACCESS table is reduced to in-frame sequences with V and J assigned. These tables do not hold every clone; where another copy was compared, an unresolved V gene accounts for under half, and the others remain unexplained. This sample's table lists tens of thousands of clones. Under 7% of the sample rests with the top ten. Sequenced input: blood buffy coat. The receptor set was obtained from a woman between 18 and 69 years old with a cervical HPV16 infection that either progressed to CIN3+ or cleared (not recorded which).

As concerns this clone: The CDR3 end is not reached by the read, which stops 3 residues before it; the germline J gene fills it in. The rearrangement uses TRBV6-1 and TRBJ1-1; 8 bases align to TRBD1. Germline V CDR1 and CDR2: MNHNS, SASEGT. CDR3 size: 14 residues. Here the CDR3 reads CASSEAAGGIQAFF. CDR3 bases read: TGTGCCAGCAGTGAAGCTGCAGGGGGCATCCAG.

Comments on this clone: The DNA ends 3 residues before the CDR3 does, and the rest of the CDR3 is filled in from the germline J gene. The chain couples TRBV7-2 to TRBJ2-7, with a possible D match to TRBD1 (7 bases). Germline lookup yields CDR1 SGHTA and CDR2 FQGNSA. V was cut by 4 bases and J by 2 bases, with 15 bases left in between. The CDR3 runs 15 residues. The CDR3 DNA, read in part, is TGTGCCAGCAGCTCCCAGGGGGGCGGGCCCTACGAG. Protein: CASSSQGGGPYE. In full, the CDR3 is CASSSQGGGPYEQYF.

In the case of this clone: The missing CDR3 end, 3 residues past where the read stops, is filled in from the germline J gene. The gene calls are TRBV19 and TRBJ2-1, with 7 bases that match TRBD2. In germline, CDR1 is LNHDA, CDR2 SQIVND (reference sequence). This CDR3 contains 17 residues. The V and J ends lost 5 bases and 0 bases, in that order; junction bases with no gene match: 10. The CDR3 sequence: CASSRRASGSSYNEQFF. Partial CDR3 DNA: TGTGCCAGTAGTCGTCGGGCTAGCGGTAGCTCCTACAATGAG.

With respect to this clone: The sequence runs out 3 residues before the end of the CDR3; the remainder is reconstructed from the germline J gene. The rearrangement uses TRBV30 and TRBJ1-2; D may be TRBD1 (5 bases). The CDR3 spans 12 residues. Germline assignment: CDR1 GTSNPN and CDR2 SVGIG (reference sequence). CDR3 region: CAGGDSSYTYTF. CDR3 DNA (partial): TGTGCCGGGGGGGACTCCTCATATACC.

CDR3 sequence: CASSEFTAGPYEQYF. Incomplete CDR3 DNA: TGTGCCAGCAGTGAATTCACAGCGGGGCCCTACGAG. This sequence joins TRBV6-1 and TRBJ2-7, with TRBD2 matching over 7 bases. From the germline J gene comes the end of the CDR3, since the read stops 3 residues before it. This CDR3 has 15 residues. The trim removed 2 bases at V and 2 bases at J, leaving 6 bases unmatched. Germline CDR1 is MNHNS and CDR2 is SASEGT.

The sequenced CDR3 bases are TGTGCCAGCAGCTCCATCAACTATGGC. Amino acids: CASSSINYG. The entire CDR3 sequence reads CASSSINYGYTF. V gene TRBV7-8 combines with J gene TRBJ1-2; the D is unclear. The CDR3 end is not reached by the read, which stops 3 residues before it; the germline J gene fills it in. There are 12 residues in the CDR3. Germline V gives CDR1 SGHVS, CDR2 FQNEAQ. Deletions cut 4 bases from V and 2 bases from J, with 5 bases between.

Comments on this clone: Read coverage stops 3 residues before the CDR3 terminus; the germline J gene supplies the remainder. The V gene is TRBV29-1, the J gene TRBJ1-1; 8 nucleotides align to TRBD1. V dropped 4 bases and J dropped 0; count of bases not matched to a gene: 4. Germline assignment: CDR1 SQVTM and CDR2 ANQGSEA. CDR3 length equals 14 residues. The sequenced CDR3 bases are TGCAGCGTTGCAGGGGGCACTATGAACACTGAA. This gives the protein CSVAGGTMNTE. The whole CDR3 protein is CSVAGGTMNTEAFF.

Note on this clone: The read terminates 3 residues ahead of where the CDR3 ends, so the germline J gene completes it. The chain uses TRBV19 and TRBJ2-3; D is perhaps TRBD2 (5 bases). Germline-derived CDR1 and CDR2 are LNHDA and SQIVND (reference sequence). The CDR3 runs to 15 residues. CDR3 bases read: TGTGCCAGTACTGAAGGACCGTCTAGCAATCAGCCG. It encodes CASTEGPSSNQP. The CDR3 reads in full as CASTEGPSSNQPQYF.